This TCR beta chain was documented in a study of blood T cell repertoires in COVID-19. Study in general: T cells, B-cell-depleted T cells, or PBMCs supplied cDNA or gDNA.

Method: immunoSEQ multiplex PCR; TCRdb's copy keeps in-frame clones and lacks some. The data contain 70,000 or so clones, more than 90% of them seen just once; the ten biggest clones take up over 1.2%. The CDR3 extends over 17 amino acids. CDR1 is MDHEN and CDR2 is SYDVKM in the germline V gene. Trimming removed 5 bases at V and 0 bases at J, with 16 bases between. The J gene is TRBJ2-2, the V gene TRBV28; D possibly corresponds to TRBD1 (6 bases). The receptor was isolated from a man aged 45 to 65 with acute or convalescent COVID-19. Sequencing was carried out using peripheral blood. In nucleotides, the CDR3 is TGTGCCAGCAGTCGACGACAGGTCTACGCGAACACCGGGGAGCTGTTTTTT. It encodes CASSRRQVYANTGELFF.